The 28 T cell receptor beta chains in this list originate from one sample, sequenced in a study of blood T cell repertoires in COVID-19. Assay used: immunoSEQ multiplex PCR; TCRdb lists only in-frame clones, some missing. Here the sample spans 110,000 to 150,000 clones, 70% to 85% being singletons. Specimen: PBMCs or T cells enriched from blood (not recorded which). The origin of the receptors is a young woman who had been exposed to COVID-19.

J is TRBJ2-7 and V is TRBV14; the D is unclear. Trimming cost V 4 bases and J 7 bases, with 8 bases left between them. The germline V gene encodes CDR1 SGHDN and CDR2 FVKESK. This CDR3 contains 11 residues. The CDR3 bases are TGTGCCAGCAGCCGCTCAGTAGAGCAGTACTTC. It is translated as CASSRSVEQYF.

V usage is TRBV18 and J usage is TRBJ2-1; D possibly corresponds to TRBD2 (6 bases). From germline, CDR1 is KGHSH and CDR2 LQKENI. The CDR3 totals 13 residues. V was clipped by 3 bases and J by 13 bases, with 16 bases between them. The DNA for the CDR3 is TGTGCCAGCTCACCCGGCCTACGGGAGAGTCAGTTCTTC. It yields the protein CASSPGLRESQFF.

The genes are TRBV28 and TRBJ1-6; TRBD1 might be the D (6 bases). The V gene lost 3 bases and the J gene lost 7 bases, with 13 bases spanning the gap. Germline V lookup: CDR1 MDHEN, CDR2 SYDVKM. The CDR3 contains 15 residues. CDR3 residues: CASSFPGARNSPLHF. CDR3 DNA sequence: TGTGCCAGCAGTTTTCCAGGGGCAAGAAATTCACCCCTCCACTTT.

The chain carries TRBV11-2 and TRBJ2-2; 7 nucleotides align to TRBD1. V lost 3 bases, J lost 7 bases, and 5 bases stayed unmatched. CDR1 is SGHAT and CDR2 is FQNNGV in the germline V gene. The CDR3 length is 14 residues. The CDR3 nucleotides read TGTGCCAGCAGCTTTTTACAGGGGCACGGGGAGCTGTTTTTT. Translating it yields CASSFLQGHGELFF.

The rearrangement joins TRBV13 to TRBJ1-2; no firm D call. The germline gives CDR1 PRHDT, CDR2 FYEKMQ (reference sequence). CDR3 length: 14 residues. Deletions cut 5 bases from V and 2 bases from J, with 12 bases between. In DNA form, the CDR3 reads TGTGCCAGCAGCCCTGGGCCCCGAAACTATGGCTACACCTTC. Translating gives CASSPGPRNYGYTF.

The chain recombines TRBV19 with TRBJ2-1, with 8 bases matching TRBD2. V gave up 2 bases and J gave up 1 base; unmatched junction bases: 7. Germline CDR1 LNHDA, CDR2 SQIVND (reference sequence). The CDR3 has 17 amino acids. The CDR3: CASSILAGGGSYNEQFF. In DNA, the CDR3 is TGTGCCAGTAGTATACTAGCGGGCGGGGGGTCCTACAATGAGCAGTTCTTC.

CDR3 sequence: CASSPDRGINQPQHF. CDR3 DNA: TGTGCCAGCAGTCCGGACAGGGGTATCAATCAGCCCCAGCATTTT. The chain uses TRBV28 and TRBJ1-5; 9 bases line up with TRBD1. Germline-derived CDR1 and CDR2 are MDHEN and SYDVKM. V dropped 5 bases and J dropped 3; count of bases not matched to a gene: 5. The CDR3 loop spans 15 amino acids. The full variable domain, rest sourced from reference TRBV28 and TRBJ1-5, is DVKVTQSSRYLVKRTGEKVFLECVQDMDHENMFWYRQDPGLGLRLIYFSYDVKMKEKGDIPEGYSVSREKKERFSLILESASTNQTSMYLCASSPDRGINQPQHFGDGTRLSIL.

The chain recombines TRBV11-2 with TRBJ2-7; D might be TRBD2 (6 bases). This CDR3 is 12 amino acids long. Germline assignment: CDR1 SGHAT and CDR2 FQNNGV. Trimming stripped 3 bases from V and 6 bases from J, with 9 bases between. The CDR3 sequence: CASSLGGSEQYF. CDR3 bases: TGTGCCAGCAGCTTGGGGGGAAGCGAGCAGTACTTC.

The chain links TRBV11-3 to TRBJ1-1; D may be TRBD1 (6 bases). The CDR3 is 13 amino acids. With 3 bases removed from V and 1 base from J, the gap between germline ends came to 6 bases. Germline V gene data show CDR1 as SGHNT and CDR2 as YENEEA. This chain's CDR3 is CASSFRGNTEAFF. CDR3 nucleotide sequence: TGTGCCAGCAGCTTCAGGGGGAACACTGAAGCTTTCTTT. The full variable domain, its missing parts supplied by reference TRBV11-3 and TRBJ1-1, is EAGVVQSPRYKIIEKKQPVAFWCNPISGHNTLYWYLQNLGQGPELLIRYENEEAVDDSQLPKDRFSAERLKGVDSTLKIQPAELGDSAVYLCASSFRGNTEAFFGQGTRLTVV.

This chain links TRBV27 with TRBJ2-3; TRBD1 might be the D (6 bases). In germline, CDR1 is MNHEY, CDR2 SMNVEV (reference sequence). V was pared by 2 bases and J by 3 bases, with 12 bases between. This CDR3 is 15 amino acids long. In nucleotides, the CDR3 is TGTGCCAGCAGTTTAAGGAGCCAGGGGACAGATACGCAGTATTTT. This codes for CASSLRSQGTDTQYF.

The J gene is TRBJ2-3, the V gene TRBV7-9; 11 bases align to TRBD1. The germline gives CDR1 SEHNR, CDR2 FQNEAQ (reference sequence). V lost 5 bases to trimming and J lost 9 bases; unmatched junction nucleotides: 13. There are 16 residues in the CDR3. The CDR3 loop is CASSLGGTGGRGTQYF. CDR3 coding DNA: TGTGCCAGCAGCCTCGGCGGGACAGGGGGACGAGGAACGCAGTATTTT.

The chain is built from TRBV4-3 and TRBJ2-6; TRBD2 matches 7 bases. The CDR3 spans 16 residues. After removal of 1 base from V and 1 base from J, the junction contained 1 base not matched to a gene. Germline V lookup: CDR1 LGHNA, CDR2 YSLEER. The CDR3 region has the DNA TGCGCCAGCAGCCAAGGGGAGGGATCTGGGGCCAACGTCCTGACTTTC. This codes for CASSQGEGSGANVLTF.

The rearrangement uses TRBV6-5 and TRBJ1-6, with 8 nucleotides matching TRBD1. CDR3 size: 15 residues. Looked up from germline, CDR1 is MNHEY and CDR2 is SVGAGI. V was clipped by 8 bases and J by 5 bases; unmatched bases: 8. CDR3: CASDPRTGHNSPLHF. CDR3 bases: TGTGCCAGCGATCCTAGGACAGGGCATAATTCACCCCTCCACTTT.

The chain uses TRBV19 and TRBJ2-2; 8 bases fit TRBD1. The trim removed 7 bases at V and 7 bases at J, leaving 8 bases unmatched. The germline CDR1 and CDR2 sequences are LNHDA and SQIVND (reference sequence). CDR3 size: 14 residues. The CDR3 region is CASTTNRGIGELFF. In nucleotides, the CDR3 is TGTGCCAGTACCACAAACAGGGGGATCGGGGAGCTGTTTTTT.

The V call is TRBV5-1, the J call TRBJ2-1, with D tentatively TRBD2 (6 bases). Germline V gene sequence: CDR1 SGHRS, CDR2 YFSETQ. Trimming pared 4 bases from V and 2 bases from J, leaving 13 bases between. The CDR3 is 15 residues long. The CDR3 nucleotides read TGCGCCAGCAGCGTACTTAGCGGACCCTACAATGAGCAGTTCTTC. It specifies CASSVLSGPYNEQFF.

The chain uses TRBV5-4 and TRBJ2-6; 9 bases are a match to TRBD1. CDR1 SGHNT and CDR2 YYREEE come from the germline V gene (reference sequence). This CDR3 has 18 amino acids. Unmatched junction bases numbered 12, after V lost 5 bases and J lost 3 bases. The DNA for the CDR3 is TGTGCCAGCAGTCGTACAGGGGGCGAAAGTTATGGGGCCAACGTCCTGACTTTC. This codes for CASSRTGGESYGANVLTF.

The chain links TRBV5-1 to TRBJ2-7; D gene uncertain. V lost 2 bases to trimming and J lost 3 bases, with 9 bases between them. The CDR3 is 13 residues long. Germline values: CDR1 SGHRS, CDR2 YFSETQ. The CDR3 DNA reads TGCGCCAGCAGCTTAAACTTCAACTACGAGCAGTACTTC. It translates to CASSLNFNYEQYF.

This clone was picked up one time. The V call is TRBV7-9, the J call TRBJ2-5, with D possibly being TRBD2 (6 bases). Trimming pared 5 bases from V and 5 bases from J, leaving 18 bases between. The CDR3 loop spans 15 amino acids. The germline V gene encodes CDR1 SEHNR and CDR2 FQNEAQ (reference sequence). CDR3 nucleotide sequence: TGTGCCAGCAGCCTCAGACTAGTGGGTGGGGAGACCCAGTACTTC. Its translation: CASSLRLVGGETQYF.

As to this clone: The sample has other DNA sequences that encode this CDR3 too. This chain connects TRBV5-1 to TRBJ2-2, with 9 nucleotides matching TRBD1. Germline V gives CDR1 SGHRS, CDR2 YFSETQ. V was pared by 0 bases and J by 5 bases, with 2 bases of the junction left unmatched. CDR3 length equals 15 residues. CDR3 loop: CASSLGQGVTGELFF. The CDR3 coding sequence is TGCGCCAGCAGCTTGGGACAGGGGGTAACCGGGGAGCTGTTTTTT.

The chain uses TRBV5-6 and TRBJ2-5; 10 nucleotides align to TRBD2. Germline lookup yields CDR1 SGHDT and CDR2 YYEEEE. The V gene end was trimmed by 5 bases and the J gene end by 2 bases; junction bases not matched to a gene: 6. The CDR3 runs 15 residues. The CDR3 DNA reads as TGTGCCAGCAGAGGGACTAGCGCCGAGCAAGAGACCCAGTACTTC. Its translation: CASRGTSAEQETQYF.

CDR3 residues: CASSQDTVKANVLTF. For the CDR3, the DNA is TGTGCCAGCAGCCAAGATACAGTAAAGGCCAACGTCCTGACTTTC. The chain links TRBV3-1 (or the pseudogene TRBV3-2) to TRBJ2-6; no definite D call. The CDR3 consists of 15 residues. The ends were cut back, 0 bases at V and 6 bases at J, with 9 bases in the middle. Germline CDR1 and CDR2: LGHDT and YNNKEL (reference sequence).

This clone was seen just once. The chain has TRBV4-3 and TRBJ2-1; 9 bases are a match to TRBD2. CDR3 length: 17 residues. Germline V gives CDR1 LGHNA, CDR2 YSLEER. V trimming: 0 bases; J trimming: 4 bases; junction bases outside the gene matches: 7. CDR3 DNA sequence: TGCGCCAGCAGCCAAGAATTTGGACTAGCGATTTACAATGAGCAGTTCTTC. Its translation is CASSQEFGLAIYNEQFF.

The J gene is TRBJ1-5, the V gene TRBV5-8, with a tentative D call TRBD1 (5 bases). Germline V gives CDR1 SGHTS, CDR2 YDEGEE. This CDR3 spans 13 amino acids. The V end lost 8 bases, the J end lost 6 bases, and 15 bases lay between the germline ends. The CDR3 region is CASSWGGSQPQHF. For the CDR3, the DNA is TGTGCCAGTTCGTGGGGGGGAAGTCAGCCCCAGCATTTT.

The V and J genes are TRBV7-3 and TRBJ1-2; tentatively, D is TRBD1 (5 bases). The CDR3 loop spans 17 amino acids. Per the germline V gene, CDR1 is SGHTA and CDR2 is FQGTGA. Trimming took off 4 bases at V and 3 bases at J, with 21 bases between the two ends. The CDR3 sequence is CASSSTPGREGDYGYTF. The CDR3, as DNA: TGTGCCAGCAGCTCAACCCCAGGGCGTGAAGGGGACTATGGCTACACCTTC. The full variable domain, its missing parts supplied by reference TRBV7-3 and TRBJ1-2, is GAGVSQTPSNKVTEKGKYVELRCDPISGHTALYWYRQSLGQGPEFLIYFQGTGAADDSGLPNDRFFAVRPEGSVSTLKIQRTERGDSAVYLCASSSTPGREGDYGYTFGSGTRLTVV.

This rearrangement joins TRBV11-1 to TRBJ2-5; TRBD2 is a possible D gene (6 bases). CDR3 length equals 11 residues. The germline CDR1 and CDR2 sequences are SGHAT and FQDESV (reference sequence). Trimming left V 5 bases short and J 10 bases short, with 11 bases between. CDR3 sequence (DNA): TGTGCCAGCAGCAAGGAGGGGAACCAGTACTTC. The encoded protein is CASSKEGNQYF.

The CDR3 region has the DNA TGTGCCAGCAGTGGTGGGGCGCACAATCAGCCCCAGCATTTT. Translation: CASSGGAHNQPQHF. This chain uses TRBV2 with TRBJ1-5, with a possible D match to TRBD1 (5 bases). Germline V gene data show CDR1 as SNHLY and CDR2 as FYNNEI. The CDR3 consists of 14 residues. V was cut by 4 bases and J by 3 bases, with 10 bases left in between.

The V gene is TRBV7-9, the J gene TRBJ2-7, with D possibly matching TRBD2 (7 bases). Germline-derived CDR1 and CDR2 are SEHNR and FQNEAQ (reference sequence). V was pared by 7 bases and J by 4 bases, with 17 bases between. CDR3 length: 14 amino acids. The CDR3 sequence: CASTQSGGAYEQYF. The CDR3 DNA sequence: TGTGCCAGCACCCAGTCGGGGGGCGCTTACGAGCAGTACTTC.

The gene calls are TRBV7-7 and TRBJ2-2; the match to TRBD2 covers 7 bases. The CDR3 has 17 amino acids. Germline V CDR1 and CDR2: SSHAT, FNYEAQ (reference sequence). With 2 bases clipped from V and 4 bases from J, the junction kept 10 bases outside the gene matches. This CDR3 reads CASSLSVRESFTGELFF. The CDR3 DNA reads TGTGCCAGCAGCTTAAGTGTGCGGGAGAGTTTCACCGGGGAGCTGTTTTTT.